A single sample gave rise to the 23 T cell receptor beta chains below, sequenced in a study of T cells in Graves' hyperthyroidism and ophthalmopathy. What was amplified from RNA transcripts were TCR beta CDR3 regions. First-round RT-PCR targeting the TCR CDR3 was performed with the HTBI primer set. TCRdb itself ran the multiplex PCR reads through MiXCR, one entry per CDR3 protein. The sample lists 280,000 or so distinct CDR3 sequences; about 25% were seen once. Sequenced: blood. These receptor sequences come from a man between 40 and 49 years old with Graves' hyperthyroidism that later progressed to Graves' ophthalmopathy.

This clonotype came up many times. The chain combines TRBV29-1 with TRBJ2-7; D is ambiguous. Looked up from germline, CDR1 is SQVTM and CDR2 is ANQGSEA. V lost 1 base, J lost 4 bases, and 8 bases lay in between. CDR3 length: 12 residues. CDR3 in DNA: TGCAGCGTTGAAGGCCAGCATTACGAGCAGTACTTC. Translated: CSVEGQHYEQYF.

Ten or more counts support this clonotype. V and J are TRBV18 and TRBJ2-4; D uncertain. The germline gives CDR1 KGHSH, CDR2 LQKENI. The CDR3 spans 16 residues. V was cut by 2 bases and J by 5 bases, with 16 bases left in between. The CDR3: CASSPTHGPTENIQYF. In DNA, the CDR3 is TGTGCCAGCTCACCAACTCATGGCCCCACCGAAAACATTCAGTACTTC.

The sample holds many counts of this clonotype. V is TRBV9 and J is TRBJ2-7, with 7 bases identical to TRBD1. Germline V gene lookup returns CDR1 SGDLS and CDR2 YYNGEE. The CDR3 runs 16 residues. V lost 2 bases to trimming and J lost 5 bases; unmatched junction nucleotides: 13. The CDR3 nucleotides are TGTGCCAGCAGCGTGAGGAAAGGGGGCCCCTCGGACGAGCAGTACTTC. It specifies CASSVRKGGPSDEQYF.

Turning to this clonotype: Since a much larger clone is just one base distant, this may be a read error. The V call is TRBV5-1, the J call TRBJ1-1; D is possibly TRBD1 (5 bases). This CDR3 spans 14 amino acids. Germline CDR1 reads SGHRS; CDR2 reads YFSETQ. V was clipped by 4 bases and J by 7 bases, with 17 bases between them. CDR3 amino acids: CASSPVSGTIEAFF. Here the CDR3 DNA reads TGCGCCAGCAGCCCCGTGTCAGGGACCATTGAAGCTTTCTTT.

This clonotype was recorded at least ten times. The gene calls are TRBV5-1 and TRBJ2-5; 9 nucleotides agree with TRBD2. The CDR3 is 16 amino acids. Trimming at V came to 2 bases and at J to 1 base, leaving 6 bases not matched to a gene. Germline assignment: CDR1 SGHRS and CDR2 YFSETQ. CDR3 residues: CASSFRLADPQETQYF. CDR3 in DNA: TGCGCCAGCAGCTTTCGACTAGCGGACCCCCAAGAGACCCAGTACTTC. The full variable domain, in which reference TRBV5-1 and TRBJ2-5 provide the parts outside the CDR3, is KAGVTQTPRYLIKTRGQQVTLSCSPISGHRSVSWYQQTPGQGLQFLFEYFSETQRNKGNFPGRFSGRQFSNSRSEMNVSTLELGDSALYLCASSFRLADPQETQYFGPGTRLLVL.

This clonotype was seen ten or more times. V is TRBV20-1 and J is TRBJ1-1; 8 nucleotides agree with TRBD1. The CDR3 length is 14 residues. Germline values: CDR1 DFQATT, CDR2 SNEGSKA (reference sequence). J gave up 0 bases and V 5 bases, and 5 bases lay outside the gene matches. CDR3 nucleotides: TGCAGTGCTGAGTACAGGGGGGTGAACACTGAAGCTTTCTTT. Translation: CSAEYRGVNTEAFF.

The V and J genes are TRBV20-1 and TRBJ2-7, with D hard to call. This CDR3 is built from 14 residues. CDR1 is DFQATT, CDR2 SNEGSKA, per germline (reference sequence). With 4 bases removed from V and 1 base from J, the gap between germline ends came to 14 bases. For the CDR3, the DNA is TGCAGTGCTACGGCAAGACTCGGATCCTACGAGCAGTACTTC. It specifies CSATARLGSYEQYF.

This clonotype was counted many times. The chain is built from TRBV19 and TRBJ2-1; D unresolved. V lost 8 bases and J lost 8, with 13 bases in between. The CDR3 consists of 12 residues. The germline V gene has CDR1 LNHDA and CDR2 SQIVND (reference sequence). CDR3 DNA: TGTGCCAGTGGTCAAAGGTTCGATGAGCAGTTCTTC. It is translated as CASGQRFDEQFF.

The sample holds many counts of this clonotype. The chain is built from TRBV20-1 and TRBJ2-2; 10 bases agree with TRBD1. Germline V gene lookup returns CDR1 DFQATT and CDR2 SNEGSKA (reference sequence). This CDR3 has 15 residues. The junction had 6 bases not matched to a gene; V was cut back by 3 bases and J by 5 bases. In DNA form, the CDR3 reads TGCAGTGCTAGCCGACAGGGGGCCTGGACCGGGGAGCTGTTTTTT. Encoded protein: CSASRQGAWTGELFF.

This clonotype occurred many times. The V gene is TRBV30, the J gene TRBJ1-2, with 7 bases lining up with TRBD1. The CDR3 covers 13 residues. The J segment lost 8 bases and the V segment lost 4 bases, leaving 10 bases of the junction unmatched. The germline V gene encodes CDR1 GTSNPN and CDR2 SVGIG (reference sequence). The DNA for the CDR3 is TGTGCCTGGACCCATCGGGACAGTGGAGGCTACACCTTC. Encoded protein: CAWTHRDSGGYTF.

This clonotype appeared many times. The rearrangement joins TRBV2 to TRBJ1-1, with 8 bases matching TRBD1. Germline CDR1 and CDR2: SNHLY and FYNNEI. V lost 2 bases, J lost 11 bases, and 13 bases stayed unmatched. CDR3 length: 15 amino acids. CDR3 loop: CASSELTGDRKEAFF. CDR3 coding DNA: TGTGCCAGCAGTGAACTAACCGGGGACAGGAAAGAGGCTTTCTTT.

The J gene is TRBJ2-6, the V gene TRBV7-3; D is unclear. This CDR3 comprises 16 residues. Germline V gives CDR1 SGHTA, CDR2 FQGTGA. The germline V and J ends were trimmed by 5 bases and 0 bases, with 11 bases remaining between them. The CDR3 region has the DNA TGTGCCAGCAGCCTCCCAGGAGACTCTGGGGCCAACGTCCTGACTTTC. Encoded protein: CASSLPGDSGANVLTF.

This clonotype appeared a few times. The chain is built from TRBV9 and TRBJ2-4; D might be TRBD1 or TRBD2, each matching 5 bases. The length of the CDR3 is 15 residues. The V end lost 3 bases, the J end lost 4 bases, and 14 bases lay between the germline ends. CDR1 is SGDLS, CDR2 YYNGEE, per germline. CDR3: CASSDLPGPKNIQYF. The CDR3 DNA reads TGTGCCAGCAGCGACCTACCGGGACCTAAAAACATTCAGTACTTC.

This clonotype occurred many times. The CDR3 DNA reads as TGTGCCAGCAGTACAACCTATCAGACAGGATCCTATGGCTACACCTTC. This gives the protein CASSTTYQTGSYGYTF. The chain couples TRBV12-3 or TRBV12-4 to TRBJ1-2; D is perhaps TRBD1 (6 bases). The CDR3 totals 16 residues. V lost 5 bases and J 4 bases, leaving 20 bases between the germline ends.

This clonotype occurred many times. This chain links TRBV20-1 with TRBJ2-7; D might be TRBD2 (6 bases). The CDR3 is 16 amino acids. V was shortened by 1 base and J by 4 bases, with 20 bases between the two germline ends. Germline values: CDR1 DFQATT, CDR2 SNEGSKA (reference sequence). The chain's CDR3 is CSARAARNGRWYEQYF. In nucleotides, the CDR3 is TGCAGTGCTAGAGCGGCCAGGAACGGGAGATGGTACGAGCAGTACTTC.

Ten or more counts support this clonotype. Here the CDR3 reads CASSESRSSYEQYF. Here the CDR3 DNA reads TGTGCCAGCAGTGAATCCAGAAGCTCCTACGAGCAGTACTTC. The chain links TRBV6-1 to TRBJ2-7; D gene unclear. V was pared by 2 bases and J by 0 bases, with 8 bases between. CDR1 and CDR2 (germline): MNHNS, SASEGT. The CDR3 runs to 14 residues.

This clonotype was recorded at least ten times. V is TRBV10-3 and J is TRBJ2-7; TRBD2 aligns across 10 bases. The CDR3 is 15 residues long. Germline values: CDR1 ENHRY, CDR2 SYGVKD. J was trimmed by 1 base and V by 3 bases; bases with no gene match: 3. The CDR3 is CAISDPSGSSYEQYF. The DNA for the CDR3 is TGTGCCATCAGTGACCCTAGCGGGAGTTCCTACGAGCAGTACTTC.

This chain connects TRBV3-1 to TRBJ1-1; D gene ambiguous. The CDR3 totals 13 residues. The ends were cut back, 1 base at V and 7 bases at J, with 10 bases in the middle. Germline values: CDR1 LGHDT, CDR2 YNNKEL (reference sequence). The CDR3 spells CASSQVLVGEAFF. The CDR3 DNA reads as TGTGCCAGCAGCCAAGTCTTGGTGGGTGAAGCTTTCTTT. Variable domain in full (rest from reference TRBV3-1 and TRBJ1-1): DTAVSQTPKYLVTQMGNDKSIKCEQNLGHDTMYWYKQDSKKFLKIMFSYNNKELIINETVPNRFSPKSPDKAHLNLHINSLELGDSAVYFCASSQVLVGEAFFGQGTRLTVV.

This chain joins TRBV11-2 and TRBJ2-4; tentatively, D is TRBD1 or TRBD2 (5 bases each). This CDR3 comprises 18 residues. CDR1 SGHAT and CDR2 FQNNGV come from the germline V gene. The V and J ends lost 5 bases and 0 bases respectively, with 20 bases between them. The CDR3 reads CASSPGPGTDVAKNIQYF. DNA for the CDR3: TGTGCCAGCAGCCCTGGCCCCGGGACGGATGTAGCCAAAAACATTCAGTACTTC.

The chain carries TRBV29-1 and TRBJ2-5, with D maybe TRBD2 (7 bases). Germline V CDR1 and CDR2: SQVTM, ANQGSEA. This CDR3 contains 15 residues. V lost 3 bases and J lost 2, with 16 bases in between. The CDR3 DNA reads TGCAGCGTTGAGGGAGGGGGTACAGGGCAAGAGACCCAGTACTTC. It is translated as CSVEGGGTGQETQYF. The variable domain in full, with the rest retrieved from reference TRBV29-1 and TRBJ2-5, is SAVISQKPSRDICQRGTSLTIQCQVDSQVTMMFWYRQQPGQSLTLIATANQGSEATYESGFVIDKFPISRPNLTFSTLTVSNMSPEDSSIYLCSVEGGGTGQETQYFGPGTRLLVL.

This clonotype was recorded at least ten times. J is TRBJ1-1 and V is TRBV14, with no clear D. V lost 1 base to trimming and J lost 1 base, with 10 bases between them. The CDR3 spans 15 residues. CDR1 is SGHDN, CDR2 FVKESK, per germline. CDR3 residues: CASSQVAHSNTEAFF. Written as DNA, the CDR3 is TGTGCCAGCAGCCAAGTCGCACACTCGAACACTGAAGCTTTCTTT.

This chain uses TRBV6-1 with TRBJ1-1; D uncertain. CDR3 size: 14 residues. Germline V gene lookup returns CDR1 MNHNS and CDR2 SASEGT. Trimming stripped 6 bases from V and 5 bases from J, with 16 bases between. CDR3 bases: TGTGCCAGCAGCCCCATTACGCTGGCGACTGAAGCTTTCTTT. Residues: CASSPITLATEAFF.

In its sample, this clonotype was seen many times. The rearrangement uses TRBV7-2 and TRBJ2-2, with D possibly being TRBD1 (5 bases). In germline, CDR1 is SGHTA, CDR2 FQGNSA. The CDR3 consists of 14 residues. V was trimmed by 1 base and J by 3 bases, leaving 6 bases between them. The CDR3 region has the DNA TGTGCCAGCAGCTTAGGGACACACACCGGGGAGCTGTTTTTT. This sequence encodes CASSLGTHTGELFF. Full variable domain (missing parts from reference TRBV7-2 and TRBJ2-2): GAGVSQSPSNKVTEKGKDVELRCDPISGHTALYWYRQSLGQGLEFLIYFQGNSAPDKSGLPSDRFSAERTGGSVSTLTIQRTQQEDSAVYLCASSLGTHTGELFFGEGSRLTVL.